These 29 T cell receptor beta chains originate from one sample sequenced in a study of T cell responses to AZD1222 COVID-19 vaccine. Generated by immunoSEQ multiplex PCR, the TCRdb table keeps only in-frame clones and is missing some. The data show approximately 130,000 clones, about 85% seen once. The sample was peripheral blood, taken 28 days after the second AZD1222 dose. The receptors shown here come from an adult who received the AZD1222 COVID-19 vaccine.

The CDR3 spells CAWSPPLGNQPQHF. CDR3 sequence (DNA): TGTGCCTGGAGTCCCCCGCTTGGCAATCAGCCCCAGCATTTT. The rearrangement links TRBV30 to TRBJ1-5; no reliable D call. V lost 2 bases, J lost 2 bases, and 10 bases lay in between. Germline V gene lookup returns CDR1 GTSNPN and CDR2 SVGIG (reference sequence). The CDR3 spans 14 residues.

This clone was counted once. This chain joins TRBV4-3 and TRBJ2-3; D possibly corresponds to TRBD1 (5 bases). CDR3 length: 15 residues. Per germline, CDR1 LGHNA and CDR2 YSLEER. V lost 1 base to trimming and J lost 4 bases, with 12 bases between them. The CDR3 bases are TGCGCCAGCAGCCAAGCTGGGGCAGTGGCAGATACGCAGTATTTT. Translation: CASSQAGAVADTQYF.

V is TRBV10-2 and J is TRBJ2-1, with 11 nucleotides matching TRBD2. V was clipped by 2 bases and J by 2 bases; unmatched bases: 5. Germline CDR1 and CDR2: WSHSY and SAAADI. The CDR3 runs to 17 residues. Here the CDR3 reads CASSEGLAGGPYNEQFF. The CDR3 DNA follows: TGCGCCAGCAGTGAGGGCCTAGCGGGGGGTCCCTACAATGAGCAGTTCTTC.

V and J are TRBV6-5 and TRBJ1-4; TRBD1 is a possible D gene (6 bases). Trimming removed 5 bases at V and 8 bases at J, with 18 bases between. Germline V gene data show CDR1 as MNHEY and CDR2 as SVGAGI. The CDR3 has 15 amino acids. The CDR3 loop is CASSHLGAQGEKLFF. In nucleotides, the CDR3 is TGTGCCAGCAGTCATCTAGGGGCCCAGGGGGAAAAACTGTTTTTT.

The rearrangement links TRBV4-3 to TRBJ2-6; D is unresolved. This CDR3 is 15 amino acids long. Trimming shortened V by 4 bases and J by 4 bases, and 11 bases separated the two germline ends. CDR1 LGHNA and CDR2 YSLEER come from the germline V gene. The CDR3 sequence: CASSRLLGGANVLTF. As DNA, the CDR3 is TGCGCCAGCAGCCGCCTTCTCGGAGGGGCCAACGTCCTGACTTTC.

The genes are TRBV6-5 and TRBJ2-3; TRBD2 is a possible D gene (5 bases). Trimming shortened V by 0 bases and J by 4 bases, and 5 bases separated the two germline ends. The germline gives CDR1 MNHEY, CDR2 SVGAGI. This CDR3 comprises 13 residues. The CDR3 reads CASSYSRADTQYF. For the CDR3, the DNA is TGTGCCAGCAGTTACTCGCGGGCAGATACGCAGTATTTT.

The chain's CDR3 is CAISDGGASTDTQYF. As DNA, the CDR3 is TGTGCCATCAGTGACGGCGGGGCGAGCACAGATACGCAGTATTTT. The chain uses TRBV10-3 and TRBJ2-3; the D gene is possibly TRBD2 (6 bases). The CDR3 contains 15 residues. The ends were cut back, 3 bases at V and 0 bases at J, with 10 bases in the middle. Per germline, CDR1 ENHRY and CDR2 SYGVKD.

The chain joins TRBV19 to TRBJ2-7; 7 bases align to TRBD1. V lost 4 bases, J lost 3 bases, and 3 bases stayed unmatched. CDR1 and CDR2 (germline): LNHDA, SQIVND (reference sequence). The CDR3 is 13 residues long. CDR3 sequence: CASSRRTGYEQYF. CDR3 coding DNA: TGTGCCAGTAGTAGGCGGACAGGCTACGAGCAGTACTTC. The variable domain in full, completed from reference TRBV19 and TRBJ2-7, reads DGGITQSPKYLFRKEGQNVTLSCEQNLNHDAMYWYRQDPGQGLRLIYYSQIVNDFQKGDIAEGYSVSREKKESFPLTVTSAQKNPTAFYLCASSRRTGYEQYFGPGTRLTVT.

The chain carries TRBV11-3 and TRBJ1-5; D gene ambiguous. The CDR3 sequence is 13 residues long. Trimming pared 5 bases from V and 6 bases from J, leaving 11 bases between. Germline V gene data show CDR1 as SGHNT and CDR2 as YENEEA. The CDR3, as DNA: TGTGCCAGCAGCCGACGGGTTGGTCAGCCCCAGCATTTT. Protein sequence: CASSRRVGQPQHF.

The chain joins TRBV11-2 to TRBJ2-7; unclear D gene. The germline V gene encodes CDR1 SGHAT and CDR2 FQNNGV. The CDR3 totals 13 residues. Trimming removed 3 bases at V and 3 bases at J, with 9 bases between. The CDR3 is CASSFAEIYEQYF. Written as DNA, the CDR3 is TGTGCCAGCAGCTTCGCAGAGATCTACGAGCAGTACTTC.

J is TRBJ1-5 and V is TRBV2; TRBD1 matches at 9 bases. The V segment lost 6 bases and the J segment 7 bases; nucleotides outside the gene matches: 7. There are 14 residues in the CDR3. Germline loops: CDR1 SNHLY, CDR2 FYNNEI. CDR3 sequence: CASRSTGGRQPQHF. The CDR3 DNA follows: TGTGCCAGCAGATCCACAGGGGGCAGGCAGCCCCAGCATTTT.

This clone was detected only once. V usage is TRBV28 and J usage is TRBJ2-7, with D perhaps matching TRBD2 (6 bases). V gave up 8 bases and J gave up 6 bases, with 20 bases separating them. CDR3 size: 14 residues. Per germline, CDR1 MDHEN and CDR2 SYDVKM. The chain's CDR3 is CASLGYIGGLEQYF. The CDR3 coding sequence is TGTGCCAGCTTGGGGTACATCGGAGGGCTCGAGCAGTACTTC.

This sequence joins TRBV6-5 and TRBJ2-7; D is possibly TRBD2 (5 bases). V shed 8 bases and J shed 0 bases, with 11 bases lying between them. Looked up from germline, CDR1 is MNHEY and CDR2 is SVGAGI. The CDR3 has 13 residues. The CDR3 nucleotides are TGTGCCAGCCGTCATCGGGACTCCTACGAGCAGTACTTC. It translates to CASRHRDSYEQYF.

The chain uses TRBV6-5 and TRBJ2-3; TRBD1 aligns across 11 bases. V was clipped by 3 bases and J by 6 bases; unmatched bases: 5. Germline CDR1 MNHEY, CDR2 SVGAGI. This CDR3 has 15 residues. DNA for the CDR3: TGTGCCAGCAGTTATCCCGGGACAGGGGGGGATACGCAGTATTTT. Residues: CASSYPGTGGDTQYF.

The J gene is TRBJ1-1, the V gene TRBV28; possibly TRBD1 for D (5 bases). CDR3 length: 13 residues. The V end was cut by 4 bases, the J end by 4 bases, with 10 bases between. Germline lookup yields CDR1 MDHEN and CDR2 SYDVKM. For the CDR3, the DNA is TGTGCCAGCAGTTCCCAGGGCATCACTGAAGCTTTCTTT. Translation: CASSSQGITEAFF.

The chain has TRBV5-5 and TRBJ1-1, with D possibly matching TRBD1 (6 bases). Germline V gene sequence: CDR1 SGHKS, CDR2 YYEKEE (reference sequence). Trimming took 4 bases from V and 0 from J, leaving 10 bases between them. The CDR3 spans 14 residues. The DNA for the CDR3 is TGTGCCAGCAGCAAAGGACAGCTGAACACTGAAGCTTTCTTT. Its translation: CASSKGQLNTEAFF.

CDR3 amino acids: CASSYVNSNQPQHF. The CDR3 DNA is TGTGCCAGCAGTTACGTTAATAGCAATCAGCCCCAGCATTTT. V is TRBV6-6 and J is TRBJ1-5; D remains ambiguous. Germline-derived CDR1 and CDR2 are MNHNY and SVGAGI (reference sequence). There are 14 residues in the CDR3. Trimming shortened V by 2 bases and J by 0 bases, and 5 bases separated the two germline ends.

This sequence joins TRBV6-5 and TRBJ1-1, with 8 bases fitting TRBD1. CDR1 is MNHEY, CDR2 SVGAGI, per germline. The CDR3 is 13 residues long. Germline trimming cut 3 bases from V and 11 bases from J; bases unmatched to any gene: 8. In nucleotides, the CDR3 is TGTGCCAGCAGTTATGTAGTGACAGGGGAGGCTTTCTTT. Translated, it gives CASSYVVTGEAFF.

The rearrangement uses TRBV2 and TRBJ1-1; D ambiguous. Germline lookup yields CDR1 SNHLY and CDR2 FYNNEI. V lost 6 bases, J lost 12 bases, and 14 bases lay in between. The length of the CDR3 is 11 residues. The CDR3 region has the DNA TGTGCCAGCAGGACAAGGACGGGTCCTTTCTTT. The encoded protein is CASRTRTGPFF. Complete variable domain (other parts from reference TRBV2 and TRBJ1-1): EPEVTQTPSHQVTQMGQEVILRCVPISNHLYFYWYRQILGQKVEFLVSFYNNEISEKSEIFDDQFSVERPDGSNFTLKIRSTKLEDSAMYFCASRTRTGPFFGQGTRLTVV.

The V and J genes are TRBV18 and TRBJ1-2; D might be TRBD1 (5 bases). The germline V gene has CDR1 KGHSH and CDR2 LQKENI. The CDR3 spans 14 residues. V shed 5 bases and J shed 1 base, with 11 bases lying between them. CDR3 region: CASSAQDINYGYTF. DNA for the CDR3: TGTGCCAGCTCAGCTCAGGACATTAACTATGGCTACACCTTC. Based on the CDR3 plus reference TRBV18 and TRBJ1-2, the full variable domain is NAGVMQNPRHLVRRRGQEARLRCSPMKGHSHVYWYRQLPEEGLKFMVYLQKENIIDESGMPKERFSAEFPKEGPSILRIQQVVRGDSAAYFCASSAQDINYGYTFGSGTRLTVV.

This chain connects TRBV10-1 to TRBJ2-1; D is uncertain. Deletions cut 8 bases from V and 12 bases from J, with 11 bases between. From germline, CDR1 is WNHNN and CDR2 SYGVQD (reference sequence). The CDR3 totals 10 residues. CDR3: CASGEYGQFF. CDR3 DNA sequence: TGCGCCAGCGGCGAATACGGGCAGTTCTTC.

This chain's CDR3 is CASREYSNQPQHF. The CDR3 coding sequence is TGCGCCAGCAGGGAGTATAGCAATCAGCCCCAGCATTTT. The chain couples TRBV5-1 to TRBJ1-5, with D uncertain. Deletions cut 5 bases from V and 0 bases from J, with 6 bases between. Germline CDR1 and CDR2: SGHRS and YFSETQ. The CDR3 totals 13 residues.

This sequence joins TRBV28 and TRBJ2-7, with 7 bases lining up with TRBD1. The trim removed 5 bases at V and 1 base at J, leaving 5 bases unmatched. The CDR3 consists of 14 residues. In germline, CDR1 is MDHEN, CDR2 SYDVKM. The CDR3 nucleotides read TGTGCCAGCAGTCCCAACAGGGGTTCCTACGAGCAGTACTTC. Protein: CASSPNRGSYEQYF.

The DNA for the CDR3 is TGTGCCAGTAGTCCCGCTAGCGGGGCCAACTACGAGCAGTACTTC. It translates to CASSPASGANYEQYF. The V and J genes are TRBV19 and TRBJ2-7, with TRBD2 matching over 9 bases. J lost 3 bases, V lost 5 bases, and 8 bases had no gene match. The V gene's germline CDR1 is LNHDA and CDR2 SQIVND (reference sequence). The CDR3 has 15 residues.

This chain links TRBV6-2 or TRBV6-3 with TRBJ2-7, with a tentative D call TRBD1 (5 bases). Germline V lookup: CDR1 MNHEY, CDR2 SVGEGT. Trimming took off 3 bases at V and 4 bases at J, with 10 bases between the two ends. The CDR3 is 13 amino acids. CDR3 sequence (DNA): TGTGCCAGCAGTTATCAGGGTCCGTACGAGCAGTACTTC. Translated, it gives CASSYQGPYEQYF.

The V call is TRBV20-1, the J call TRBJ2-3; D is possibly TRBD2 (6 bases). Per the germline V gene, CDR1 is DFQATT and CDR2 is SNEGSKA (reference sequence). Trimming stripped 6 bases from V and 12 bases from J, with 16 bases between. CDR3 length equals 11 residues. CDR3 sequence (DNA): TGCAGTGCAAGGGGAGGCGACTTACAGTATTTT. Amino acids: CSARGGDLQYF.

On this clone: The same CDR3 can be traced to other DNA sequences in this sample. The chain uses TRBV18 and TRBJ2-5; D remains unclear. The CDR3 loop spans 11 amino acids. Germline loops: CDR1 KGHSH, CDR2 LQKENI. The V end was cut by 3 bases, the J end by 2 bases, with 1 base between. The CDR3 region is CASSPQETQYF. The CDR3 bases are TGTGCCAGCTCACCTCAAGAGACCCAGTACTTC.

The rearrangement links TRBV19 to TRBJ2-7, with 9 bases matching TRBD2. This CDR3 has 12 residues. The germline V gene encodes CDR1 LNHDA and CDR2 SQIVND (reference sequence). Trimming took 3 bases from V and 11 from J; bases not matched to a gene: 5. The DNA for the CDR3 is TGTGCCAGTAGTATTGCTAGCGGGACCAAGTACTTC. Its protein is CASSIASGTKYF.

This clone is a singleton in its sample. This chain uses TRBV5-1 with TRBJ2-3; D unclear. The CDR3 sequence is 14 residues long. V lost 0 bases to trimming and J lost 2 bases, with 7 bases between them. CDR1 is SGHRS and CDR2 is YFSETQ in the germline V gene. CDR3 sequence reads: CASSLGTNTDTQYF. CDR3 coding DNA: TGCGCCAGCAGCTTGGGGACCAACACAGATACGCAGTATTTT.